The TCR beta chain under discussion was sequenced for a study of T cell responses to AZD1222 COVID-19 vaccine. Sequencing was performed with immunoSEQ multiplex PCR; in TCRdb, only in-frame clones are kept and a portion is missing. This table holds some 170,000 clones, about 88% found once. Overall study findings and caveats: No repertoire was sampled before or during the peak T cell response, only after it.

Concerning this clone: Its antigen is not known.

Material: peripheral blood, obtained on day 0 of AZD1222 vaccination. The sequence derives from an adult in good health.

In nucleotides, the CDR3 is TGTGCCAGTAGTATTGGGTCTAGCCGCCTTCAGTACTTC. Translating it yields CASSIGSSRLQYF. This sequence joins TRBV19 and TRBJ2-7; D is possibly TRBD2 (5 bases). V was clipped by 3 bases and J by 10 bases, with 16 bases between them. In germline, CDR1 is LNHDA, CDR2 SQIVND (reference sequence). CDR3 length: 13 amino acids.